This T cell receptor (beta chain) was sequenced for a study of control samples from healthy donors and cancer patients. Method: immunoSEQ multiplex PCR; TCRdb's copy keeps in-frame clones and lacks some. The sample holds about 410,000 clones, 90% seen once. CDR3 length: 12 amino acids. Trimming removed 4 bases at V and 5 bases at J, with 7 bases between. The germline gives CDR1 SGHTA, CDR2 FQGNSA. Source material: PBMCs. The rearrangement links TRBV7-2 to TRBJ2-3; D ambiguous. This receptor was taken from a man aged 35 to 55 with head and neck cancer. CDR3 coding DNA: TGTGCCAGCAGCTCCCTAGGAGATACGCAGTATTTT. Its protein product is CASSSLGDTQYF.